Listed below are T cell receptor beta chains from one sample, sequenced in a study of blood T cell repertoires in COVID-19. Repertoires were generated with immunoSEQ multiplex PCR, while TCRdb's copy carries only in-frame clones and drops some. Of 150,000 to 200,000 clones in the sample, around 79% are singletons; the top ten hold about 6.5%. The sample comprised peripheral blood. These receptors were obtained from a woman aged 40 to 55 with COVID-19, enrolled during active disease. CDR3s include the opening cysteine and the closing phenylalanine or tryptophan. Fields, in order: CDR3 protein, CDR3 DNA, CDR3 length, D gene, V gene, clone size, J gene. A D gene is named only where the DNA matches it firmly. The size of a clone is reported for some rows only, either as once, few or many, or as a class for expanded clones.

CASSQERGVPLKEKLFF | TGCGCCAGCAGCCAAGAACGGGGGGTTCCTTTAAAGGAAAAACTGTTTTTT | 17 | - | TRBV4-3 | - | TRBJ1-4
CASSLEGQDNEQYF | TGCGCCAGCAGCTTGGAGGGACAGGATAACGAGCAGTACTTC | 14 | TRBD1 | TRBV5-1 | - | TRBJ2-7
CATSGGDRGRIGYEKLFF | TGTGCCACCAGTGGGGGGGACAGGGGGCGCATCGGTTATGAAAAACTGTTTTTT | 18 | TRBD1 | TRBV24-1 | - | TRBJ1-4
CASSTTPQPQHF | TGTGCCAGCAGTACTACCCCTCAGCCCCAGCATTTT | 12 | - | TRBV12-3/TRBV12-4 | few | TRBJ1-5
CASSQLRTGGQRPNEQFF | TGTGCCAGCAGCCAACTGAGGACAGGGGGCCAGAGACCCAATGAGCAGTTCTTC | 18 | TRBD1 | TRBV3-1/TRBV3-2 | - | TRBJ2-1
CASSAGLANSPLHF | TGTGCCAGCAGCGCGGGCCTTGCTAATTCACCCCTCCACTTT | 14 | - | TRBV5-6 | - | TRBJ1-6
CASSIGTGALIYEQYF | TGTGCCAGTAGTATAGGTACAGGGGCGCTGATTTACGAGCAGTACTTC | 16 | TRBD1 | TRBV19 | few | TRBJ2-7
CASSNQPRPGYNSPLHF | TGTGCCAGCAGCAATCAACCCAGACCAGGATACAATTCACCCCTCCACTTT | 17 | - | TRBV6-2/TRBV6-3 | - | TRBJ1-6
CASSPGGARETQYF | TGTGCCAGCAGCCCGGGGGGAGCTCGAGAGACCCAGTACTTC | 14 | TRBD2 | TRBV7-9 | - | TRBJ2-5
CASSRDSTSHEAFF | TGCGCCAGCAGTCGGGACAGCACCAGCCATGAAGCTTTCTTT | 14 | TRBD1 | TRBV5-1 | once | TRBJ1-1
CATSERVTGTGGRGAFF | TGTGCCACCAGCGAGAGGGTAACCGGGACAGGGGGGAGAGGAGCTTTCTTT | 17 | TRBD1 | TRBV15 | - | TRBJ1-1
CASSYSLGDWGQPQHF | TGTGCCAGCAGTTACTCTTTGGGGGACTGGGGTCAGCCCCAGCATTTT | 16 | - | TRBV6-6 | - | TRBJ1-5
CASSPGLGGYEQYF | TGCGCCAGCAGCCCGGGACTAGGGGGTTACGAGCAGTACTTC | 14 | TRBD2 | TRBV5-1 | - | TRBJ2-7
CAWNIGGASYGYTF | TGTGCCTGGAACATAGGAGGGGCGAGCTATGGCTACACCTTC | 14 | - | TRBV30 | - | TRBJ1-2
CASSVRTSGSGTDTQYF | TGTGCCAGCAGCGTTAGGACTAGCGGGAGCGGGACAGATACGCAGTATTTT | 17 | TRBD2 | TRBV9 | - | TRBJ2-3
CASSLQGFVGRGELFF | TGTGCCAGCAGCTTACAGGGGTTCGTGGGTCGCGGGGAGCTGTTTTTT | 16 | TRBD1 | TRBV9 | - | TRBJ2-2
CASSLRQGPESEQFF | TGTGCCAGCAGCTTAAGACAGGGGCCCGAGAGTGAGCAGTTCTTC | 15 | TRBD1 | TRBV7-9 | - | TRBJ2-1
CARWARVAGYEQYF | TGTGCCAGGTGGGCCAGGGTAGCGGGATACGAGCAGTACTTC | 14 | TRBD2 | TRBV6-4 | - | TRBJ2-7
CASSARGGWNTEAFF | TGTGCCAGCAGTGCACGGGGGGGCTGGAACACTGAAGCTTTCTTT | 15 | - | TRBV3-1/TRBV3-2 | few | TRBJ1-1
CAIGGTGYEQYF | TGTGCCATCGGAGGGACAGGCTACGAGCAGTACTTC | 12 | TRBD1 | TRBV10-3 | - | TRBJ2-7